One and the same sample provided the 23 T cell receptor beta chains below, sequenced in a study of response to subunit inactivated influenza vaccine. TCRdb re-derived calls from the RT-PCR reads in MiXCR, one entry per CDR3 protein. The top ten hold 12% of the sample, which has around 500,000 distinct CDR3 sequences, 9.5% to 13% seen once. The sequenced sample was PBMCs from blood, obtained about 6 weeks after vaccination. All receptors come from a man aged 50 or older who received an inactivated influenza vaccine.

The rearrangement uses TRBV6-2 or TRBV6-3 and TRBJ2-1, with 7 positions matching TRBD2. The CDR3 length is 13 residues. Germline trimming cut 5 bases from V and 9 bases from J; bases unmatched to any gene: 7. The germline V gene encodes CDR1 MNHEY and CDR2 SVGEGT. The CDR3 reads CASSPGLVGEQFF. Written as DNA, the CDR3 is TGTGCCAGCAGTCCCGGACTAGTGGGTGAGCAGTTCTTC.

J is TRBJ2-7 and V is TRBV7-8; the D gene is possibly TRBD1 (7 bases). The V end lost 1 base, the J end lost 4 bases, and 11 bases lay between the germline ends. Germline CDR1 and CDR2: SGHVS and FQNEAQ. The CDR3 spans 14 residues. This CDR3 reads CASSLEQGRYEQYF. Written as DNA, the CDR3 is TGTGCCAGCAGCTTAGAACAGGGGAGGTACGAGCAGTACTTC.

This clonotype turned up a few times. The chain uses TRBV12-3 or TRBV12-4 and TRBJ2-7, with no clear D. The CDR3 length is 13 residues. Trimming pared 8 bases from V and 1 base from J, leaving 12 bases between. The CDR3 DNA is TGTGCCAGCCTTAGAACAGCTTCCTACGAGCAGTACTTC. Its protein is CASLRTASYEQYF.

The sample holds a few counts of this clonotype. The rearrangement uses TRBV7-8 and TRBJ2-7, with 9 bases fitting TRBD1. This CDR3 has 15 amino acids. Per the germline V gene, CDR1 is SGHVS and CDR2 is FQNEAQ. After removal of 2 bases from V and 6 bases from J, the junction contained 8 bases not matched to a gene. The CDR3 region has the DNA TGTGCCAGCAGCTTAAGACGGACAGGGGAAAGCGAGCAGTACTTC. Protein product: CASSLRRTGESEQYF.

This clonotype was observed a few times. The chain is built from TRBV20-1 and TRBJ2-3, with 8 bases fitting TRBD2. The CDR3 runs to 14 residues. Germline V CDR1 and CDR2: DFQATT, SNEGSKA (reference sequence). V trimming: 0 bases; J trimming: 6 bases; junction bases outside the gene matches: 5. The CDR3 reads CSARDLAGGDTQYF. The CDR3, as DNA: TGCAGTGCTAGAGATCTCGCGGGAGGCGATACGCAGTATTTT.

This chain joins TRBV7-3 and TRBJ2-1; tentative D call: TRBD2 (6 bases). In germline, CDR1 is SGHTA, CDR2 FQGTGA. V lost 4 bases and J lost 8, with 21 bases in between. The CDR3 contains 16 residues. CDR3 bases: TGTGCCAGCAGCTGTGGAGGGGTACAACCTTTGGATGAGCAGTTCTTC. Protein product: CASSCGGVQPLDEQFF. Supplemented by reference TRBV7-3 and TRBJ2-1, the full variable domain reads GAGVSQTPSNKVTEKGKYVELRCDPISGHTALYWYRQSLGQGPEFLIYFQGTGAADDSGLPNDRFFAVRPEGSVSTLKIQRTERGDSAVYLCASSCGGVQPLDEQFFGPGTRLTVL.

This clonotype was seen ten or more times. This chain connects TRBV6-5 to TRBJ2-3; D unresolved. The CDR3 runs 13 residues. V was shortened by 0 bases and J by 4 bases, with 5 bases between the two germline ends. The germline gives CDR1 MNHEY, CDR2 SVGAGI. The CDR3 DNA is TGTGCCAGCAGTTACTCAGGTCCAGATACGCAGTATTTT. Its translation is CASSYSGPDTQYF.

The V gene is TRBV11-2, the J gene TRBJ2-1; TRBD2 matches 10 bases. V dropped 4 bases and J dropped 4; count of bases not matched to a gene: 7. The CDR3 runs to 16 residues. CDR1 and CDR2 (germline): SGHAT, FQNNGV. CDR3 bases: TGTGCCAGCAGCTCATTTCCAGCGGGGGGGTACAATGAGCAGTTCTTC. This translates into CASSSFPAGGYNEQFF.

Only a few counts were recorded for this clonotype. V gene TRBV7-8 combines with J gene TRBJ1-1; 8 bases map to TRBD1. V lost 2 bases to trimming and J lost 4 bases; unmatched junction nucleotides: 9. The CDR3 is 16 amino acids. Germline loops: CDR1 SGHVS, CDR2 FQNEAQ. CDR3 residues: CASSLWPGGKGTEAFF. CDR3 sequence (DNA): TGTGCCAGCAGCTTATGGCCAGGGGGCAAAGGCACTGAAGCTTTCTTT.

The V and J genes are TRBV5-1 and TRBJ2-7; tentatively, D is TRBD1 (5 bases). The CDR3 loop spans 15 amino acids. The V gene's germline CDR1 is SGHRS and CDR2 YFSETQ. V lost 6 bases and J lost 0, with 16 bases in between. In DNA form, the CDR3 reads TGCGCCAGCAAAGCCCAGGGTGGCAGCTCCTACGAGCAGTACTTC. Its translation is CASKAQGGSSYEQYF.

The rearrangement links TRBV24-1 to TRBJ2-5; no clear D. This CDR3 is 13 amino acids long. CDR1 and CDR2 (germline): KGHDR, SFDVKD. The V gene lost 1 base and the J gene lost 5 bases, with 7 bases spanning the gap. This CDR3 is CATSDLASETQYF. The CDR3 DNA follows: TGTGCCACCAGTGATTTAGCGTCGGAGACCCAGTACTTC.

This clonotype was detected a few times. This sequence joins TRBV29-1 and TRBJ2-5, with D possibly being TRBD1 (5 bases). V lost 7 bases, J lost 4 bases, and 16 bases lay in between. The CDR3 extends over 13 amino acids. Germline V gene lookup returns CDR1 SQVTM and CDR2 ANQGSEA. The CDR3 DNA follows: TGCAGCGGCCACAGGTCCATGGGAGAGACCCAGTACTTC. Its translation: CSGHRSMGETQYF.

V usage is TRBV20-1 and J usage is TRBJ2-7; D is unclear. The V gene's germline CDR1 is DFQATT and CDR2 SNEGSKA (reference sequence). The CDR3 totals 11 residues. The V and J ends lost 1 base and 5 bases respectively, with 6 bases between them. Here the CDR3 reads CSARVQHEQYF. CDR3 bases: TGCAGTGCTAGAGTTCAACACGAGCAGTACTTC.

In this sample, this clonotype turned up a few times. J is TRBJ2-7 and V is TRBV4-3, with a tentative D call TRBD2 (6 bases). Per germline, CDR1 LGHNA and CDR2 YSLEER. Trimming removed 0 bases from V and 2 bases from J, with 14 bases in between. The length of the CDR3 is 16 residues. CDR3 nucleotides: TGCGCCAGCAGCCAAGATGCGGGAAGGGGTCCCTACGAGCAGTACTTC. It codes for CASSQDAGRGPYEQYF.

This clonotype was observed many times. The chain carries TRBV10-3 and TRBJ2-7; D gene uncertain. This CDR3 has 13 amino acids. Per germline, CDR1 ENHRY and CDR2 SYGVKD. Trimming cost V 10 bases and J 3 bases, with 16 bases left between them. The chain's CDR3 is CATKVHGVYEQYF. Written as DNA, the CDR3 is TGTGCCACCAAAGTACACGGTGTCTACGAGCAGTACTTC.

This clonotype has only one observation. The chain is built from TRBV27 and TRBJ2-3; 8 bases fit TRBD2. The germline V gene encodes CDR1 MNHEY and CDR2 SMNVEV (reference sequence). The CDR3 totals 16 residues. The ends lost 6 bases at V and 6 bases at J; junction bases unmatched: 14. CDR3 in DNA: TGTGCCAGCAGCTTTAGCGGGACCCTAAGTAGGGATACGCAGTATTTT. Protein sequence: CASSFSGTLSRDTQYF.

This clonotype was recorded a few times. V is TRBV18 and J is TRBJ2-3, with unresolved D. Trimming pared 2 bases from V and 7 bases from J, leaving 10 bases between. The CDR3 spans 13 residues. The germline V gene has CDR1 KGHSH and CDR2 LQKENI. The DNA of the CDR3 is TGTGCCAGCTCACCAGGGTCATCTTATACGCAGTATTTT. Its protein is CASSPGSSYTQYF.

This clonotype was detected a few times. The CDR3 DNA sequence: TGTGCCAGCAGCCGACATAGCGGCTATGGCTACACCTTC. Its protein product is CASSRHSGYGYTF. This chain joins TRBV6-1 and TRBJ1-2; D is undetermined. CDR1 is MNHNS and CDR2 is SASEGT in the germline V gene. This CDR3 region has 13 residues. V dropped 6 bases and J dropped 4 bases, with 12 bases sitting between them.

This clonotype was counted at least ten times. V usage is TRBV20-1 and J usage is TRBJ2-7; D call uncertain. Trimming removed 1 base at V and 6 bases at J, with 10 bases between. CDR3 length equals 12 residues. Germline V gene lookup returns CDR1 DFQATT and CDR2 SNEGSKA (reference sequence). The DNA for the CDR3 is TGCAGTGCTAGAGCTCAGACCGGCGAGCAGTACTTC. Translation gives CSARAQTGEQYF.

This chain links TRBV5-5 with TRBJ1-5; the D gene is possibly TRBD1 (6 bases). The CDR3 is made up of 15 amino acids. Trimming pared 3 bases from V and 3 bases from J, leaving 13 bases between. Per germline, CDR1 SGHKS and CDR2 YYEKEE (reference sequence). Here the CDR3 DNA reads TGTGCCAGCAGCTGGGAACAGGGAAACAATCAGCCCCAGCATTTT. This translates into CASSWEQGNNQPQHF.

The chain carries TRBV6-6 and TRBJ2-4; no firm D call. The V and J ends lost 5 bases and 0 bases respectively, with 5 bases between them. This CDR3 spans 13 amino acids. Germline CDR1 is MNHNY and CDR2 is SVGAGI (reference sequence). The CDR3 here is CASSPVAKNIQYF. CDR3 DNA sequence: TGTGCCAGCAGTCCTGTAGCCAAAAACATTCAGTACTTC.

V gene TRBV20-1 combines with J gene TRBJ1-6; no firm D call. Trimming stripped 1 base from V and 6 bases from J, with 13 bases between. Germline CDR1 DFQATT, CDR2 SNEGSKA (reference sequence). The CDR3 contains 15 residues. The DNA of the CDR3 is TGCAGTGCTAGAGGATTCTTAAATGTTAATTCACCCCTCCACTTT. Its translation: CSARGFLNVNSPLHF.

In this sample, this clonotype turned up many times. The chain is built from TRBV4-1 and TRBJ2-1; tentative D call: TRBD1 (5 bases). The V gene lost 0 bases and the J gene lost 3 bases, with 12 bases spanning the gap. The CDR3 is made up of 16 amino acids. From germline, CDR1 is MGHRA and CDR2 YSYEKL. The CDR3 reads CASSQDVGLYYNEQFF. The CDR3 nucleotides read TGCGCCAGCAGCCAAGATGTGGGGCTTTACTACAATGAGCAGTTCTTC.